The subject of this entry is one T cell receptor beta chain. Original analysis: Nucleated cell number was recorded as an estimate derived from reference gene primer amplification. Libraries were prepared by immunoSEQ multiplex PCR; TCRdb keeps only in-frame clonotypes and omits some of them. The V and J calls and clone size were taken over from that table, and D and trimming were inferred from the DNA. The top ten hold roughly 8% of the sample, which has approximately 530,000 clones, 70% to 90% seen once. This record comes from a study of blood T cell repertoires in COVID-19. On the study more broadly: The United States, Italy and Spain provided the acute and convalescent COVID-19 samples. T cells, B-cell-depleted T cells, or PBMCs supplied cDNA or gDNA.

Germline V gene data show CDR1 as GTSNPN and CDR2 as SVGIG (reference sequence). The CDR3 runs to 15 residues. Trimming removed 3 bases at V and 1 base at J, with 15 bases between. In Seattle, patients joined the study during active infection and were tracked longitudinally. The clonotype comes from a woman aged 50 to 65 with COVID-19, enrolled during active disease. This rearrangement joins TRBV30 to TRBJ1-1; D not certain. The sample comprised peripheral blood. The CDR3 DNA reads as TGTGCCTGGAGGTTAGAGATTTATAAGAACACTGAAGCTTTCTTT. Translated, it gives CAWRLEIYKNTEAFF.